This record concerns one T cell receptor beta chain sequence. The protocol was immunoSEQ multiplex PCR, while the TCRdb copy is restricted to in-frame clones and leaves out a portion. The sample shows 150,000 or so clones, more than 85% of them seen only once. This entry belongs to a study of T cell responses to AZD1222 COVID-19 vaccine. Analyses pooled second doses at about 4 or about 12 weeks. This TCR came from an adult who received the AZD1222 COVID-19 vaccine. This material consisted of peripheral blood, taken 28 days after the second AZD1222 dose.

CDR3 amino acids: CASSSLVESLSSYNSPLHF. CDR3 bases: TGTGCCAGCAGTTCTTTGGTGGAGAGCCTGAGCTCCTATAATTCACCCCTCCACTTT. J is TRBJ1-6 and V is TRBV6-2 or TRBV6-3; D call uncertain. The germline V and J ends were trimmed by 4 bases and 0 bases, with 19 bases remaining between them. Germline V gene sequence: CDR1 MNHEY, CDR2 SVGEGT. This CDR3 has 19 residues.